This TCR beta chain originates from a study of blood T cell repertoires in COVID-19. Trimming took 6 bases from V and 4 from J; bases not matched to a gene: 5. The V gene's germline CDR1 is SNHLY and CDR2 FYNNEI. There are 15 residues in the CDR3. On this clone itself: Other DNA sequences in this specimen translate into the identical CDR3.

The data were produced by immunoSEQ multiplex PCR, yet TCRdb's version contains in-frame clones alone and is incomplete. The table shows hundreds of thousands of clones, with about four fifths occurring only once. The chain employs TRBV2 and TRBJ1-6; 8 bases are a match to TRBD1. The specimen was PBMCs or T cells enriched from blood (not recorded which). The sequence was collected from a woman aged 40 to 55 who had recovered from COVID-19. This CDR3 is CASRPGQGYNSPLHF. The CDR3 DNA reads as TGTGCCAGCAGGCCTGGACAGGGTTATAATTCACCCCTCCACTTT.